This T cell receptor (beta chain) is drawn from a study of shared clonotypes between healthy human individuals. This clone has only one observation. The antigen remains unidentified. The V and J ends lost 4 bases and 4 bases respectively, with 11 bases between them. CDR1 SQVTM and CDR2 ANQGSEA come from the germline V gene. The CDR3 contains 13 residues. CD45RO negativity and positive selection for CCR7 defined naive CD8 cells, a population that excluded terminally differentiated effector memory CD45RA+ cells. Whole-study results and caveats: Owing to a small donor count, the genetic and exposure-history diversity represented was limited.

Profiling relied on immunoSEQ multiplex PCR, and the TCRdb table lists in-frame clones only, not all of them. This table has about 2.1 million clones, 80% to 95% appearing once. V is TRBV29-1 and J is TRBJ2-1; possibly TRBD2 for D (6 bases). The source is a young man in good health. Some clones in this sample may be carry-over from other donors' samples. What was sequenced was naive CD8+ T cells from PBMCs. The CDR3 spells CSVGLAIYNEQFF. DNA for the CDR3: TGCAGCGTTGGGCTAGCGATTTACAATGAGCAGTTCTTC.